This is a list of T cell receptor beta chains from one sample in a study of PD-L1 blockade in urothelial cancer. Sequencing was performed with immunoSEQ multiplex PCR; in TCRdb, only in-frame clones are kept and a portion is missing. The sample lists about 88,000 clones; roughly nine tenths were seen once. The sequenced sample was PBMCs, obtained around atezolizumab (anti-PD-L1) treatment. Source of these receptors: a man in his 60s with urothelial cancer. The CDR3 runs from the conserved cysteine through the conserved F or W. D genes are given only for firm matches. Clone size is shown for a subset of rows, as once, few, many or a class of expanded clone.

TRBJ2-3 | . | . | TRBV4-2 | TGTGCCAGCAGCCCGGACTCACCGGACACAGATACGCAGTATTTT | CASSPDSPDTDTQYF
TRBJ2-7 | . | TRBD2 | TRBV27 | TGTGCCAGCAGTATTCGGACTAGCGGCTTGTACTTC | CASSIRTSGLYF
TRBJ2-7 | . | . | TRBV7-9 | TGTGCCAGCAGCACACCGGCGGGATCACGACCCTACGAGCAGTACTTC | CASSTPAGSRPYEQYF
TRBJ2-1 | . | TRBD1 | TRBV7-7 | TGTGCTAGCAGCCGGGACAGGGTGTCTGAGCAGTTCTTC | CASSRDRVSEQFF
TRBJ2-1 | . | . | TRBV29-1 | TGCAGCGCCAGTCTTAGCGCGGAGGCTGAGCAGTTCTTC | CSASLSAEAEQFF
TRBJ1-4 | . | TRBD1 | TRBV14 | TGTGCCAGCAGCCAAGAACAGGGGCTGCCTAATGAAAAACTGTTTTTT | CASSQEQGLPNEKLFF
TRBJ1-4 | . | TRBD1 | TRBV6-1 | TGTGCCAGCAGTGAAGCACAGGGGCTTAATGAAAAACTGTTTTTT | CASSEAQGLNEKLFF
TRBJ1-5 | . | . | TRBV9 | TGTGCCAGCAGCGTGGGGCCAAGCGGCAATCAGCCCCAGCATTTT | CASSVGPSGNQPQHF
TRBJ2-2 | . | . | TRBV5-6 | TGTGCCAGCAGCTTGGTGGGTTCTAGCACCGGGGAGCTGTTTTTT | CASSLVGSSTGELFF
TRBJ2-7 | . | TRBD1 | TRBV5-4 | TGTGCCAGCAGCTTGGACAGGGGACAGGGCGAGCAGTACTTC | CASSLDRGQGEQYF
TRBJ2-2 | . | . | TRBV28 | TGTGCCAGCAGGGTCCAGGGGATGAACACCGGGGAGCTGTTTTTT | CASRVQGMNTGELFF
TRBJ2-4 | . | TRBD1 | TRBV7-9 | TGTGCCAGCGACGAGGGACAGGGCAACATTCAGTACTTC | CASDEGQGNIQYF
TRBJ1-5 | . | TRBD1 | TRBV2 | TGTGCCAGCAGGACAGGGGGGGCTCAGCCCCAGCATTTT | CASRTGGAQPQHF
TRBJ2-3 | . | TRBD2 | TRBV4-3 | TGCGCCAGCAGCCAAGATCCGGGTGTAGCGGGGGGTCGAGGAGATACGCAGTATTTT | CASSQDPGVAGGRGDTQYF
TRBJ2-2 | . | . | TRBV4-3 | TGCGCCAGCAGCCAAGCCCCGAGCCACACCGGGGAGCTGTTTTTT | CASSQAPSHTGELFF
TRBJ2-1 | . | TRBD2 | TRBV6-5 | TGTGCCAGCAGCCACGAGCGGGGGATAACCAATGAGCAGTTCTTC | CASSHERGITNEQFF
TRBJ1-2 | . | . | TRBV28 | TGTGCCAGCAGTTTAAACAGGGTTTATGGCTACACCTTC | CASSLNRVYGYTF
TRBJ1-3 | . | TRBD1 | TRBV5-1 | TGCGCCAGCAGCTTGACAGGGGGCAGGAACACCATATATTTT | CASSLTGGRNTIYF
TRBJ1-5 | once | . | TRBV5-4 | TGTGCCAGCAGAATCACCGGGCGGAGGAGACAGCCCCAGCATTTT | CASRITGRRRQPQHF
TRBJ1-1 | . | . | TRBV2 | TGTGCCAGCGGCGGCACTGAAGCTTTCTTT | CASGGTEAFF
TRBJ1-5 | . | . | TRBV10-3 | TGTGCCATCGGTTCACTCGCCTCCAATCAGCCCCAGCATTTT | CAIGSLASNQPQHF
TRBJ2-7 | . | TRBD1 | TRBV2 | TGTGCCAGCCTGGGACAGGGTGACGAGCAGTACTTC | CASLGQGDEQYF
TRBJ2-7 | . | . | TRBV19 | TGTGCCAGTAGTATTCAAGCAGGGGACTCCTACGAGCAGTACTTC | CASSIQAGDSYEQYF
TRBJ2-3 | . | . | TRBV19 | TGTGCCAGTAGTGGACAAGATAGCACAGATACGCAGTATTTT | CASSGQDSTDTQYF
TRBJ2-7 | . | TRBD1 | TRBV5-1 | TGCGCCAGCAGCCAGGGACAGGTTGGAGACGAGCAGTACTTC | CASSQGQVGDEQYF
TRBJ1-1 | . | . | TRBV7-8 | TGTGCCAGCAGCCTTCGGGCCATGGGGGGCACTGAAGCTTTCTTT | CASSLRAMGGTEAFF
TRBJ2-3 | . | . | TRBV9 | TGTGCCAGCAGCGTAGCACAGGGCCCAGATACGCAGTATTTT | CASSVAQGPDTQYF
TRBJ2-2 | . | TRBD2 | TRBV15 | TGTGCCACCAGCAAACTAGCGGGGGTGAACACCGGGGAGCTGTTTTTT | CATSKLAGVNTGELFF
TRBJ2-7 | . | . | TRBV9 | TGTGCCAGCAGCGTAACTAGTATTTCCCGGGAGCAGTACTTC | CASSVTSISREQYF
TRBJ2-1 | . | TRBD2 | TRBV11-2 | TGTGCCAGCAGCTCTCCTAGCGGGGGGAACAATGAGCAGTTCTTC | CASSSPSGGNNEQFF
TRBJ2-7 | . | . | TRBV27 | TGTGCCAGCAGTACAGGGAGCTACGAGCAGTACTTC | CASSTGSYEQYF
TRBJ2-7 | . | TRBD1 | TRBV9 | TGTGCCAGCAGCGTAGGCACAGGGGGACCGAGCTCCTACGAGCAGTACTTC | CASSVGTGGPSSYEQYF
TRBJ1-4 | . | . | TRBV10-3 | TGTGCCATCAGTGAAAGGCAGGGACTGGGTACTAATGAAAAACTGTTTTTT | CAISERQGLGTNEKLFF
TRBJ2-7 | . | TRBD2 | TRBV6-5 | TGTGCCAGCAGTTACTCGACTGGCGGGAGGGCCTACGAGCAGTACTTC | CASSYSTGGRAYEQYF
TRBJ1-2 | once | . | TRBV28 | TGTGCCAGCAGTTCAGGGCAGGGGACCATCTATGGCTACACCTTC | CASSSGQGTIYGYTF
TRBJ2-2 | . | . | TRBV11-3 | TGTGCCAGCAGCGCCGCGCAGGTCTGGGAGCTGTTTTTT | CASSAAQVWELFF
TRBJ1-6 | few | . | TRBV4-2 | TGTGCCAGCAGCCAAGGGGATCGGGGTTCACCCCTCCACTTT | CASSQGDRGSPLHF
TRBJ1-3 | . | TRBD1 | TRBV9 | TGTGCCAGCAGCTCCCCCCTAGGGGACAGGGTGCAAAACACCATATATTTT | CASSSPLGDRVQNTIYF
TRBJ2-3 | . | TRBD2 | TRBV4-3 | TGCGCCAGCAGCCAAGATCTCGGCGGGGGGGCGAGCACAGATACGCAGTATTTT | CASSQDLGGGASTDTQYF
TRBJ2-4 | once | . | TRBV5-6 | TGTGCCAGCAGCTCTCAGGTTCTAGCCAAAAACATTCAGTACTTC | CASSSQVLAKNIQYF
TRBJ2-2 | . | . | TRBV2 | TGTGCCAGCAAGGAGGGAATCACCGGGGAGCTGTTTTTT | CASKEGITGELFF
TRBJ1-6 | . | TRBD1 | TRBV5-6 | TGTGCCAGCAGCTTCCGGGACAGCAATTCACCCCTCCACTTT | CASSFRDSNSPLHF
TRBJ2-7 | once | . | TRBV29-1 | TGCAGCGTGGCCGCCGCCGGGTGGGAGCAGTACTTC | CSVAAAGWEQYF
TRBJ2-4 | . | . | TRBV10-1 | TGCGCCAACAATATCAGGGGCATTCAGTACTTC | CANNIRGIQYF
TRBJ2-7 | . | TRBD2 | TRBV6-1 | TGTGCCAGCAGTGAAAGGACGCGGGGGTCCGAGCAGTACTTC | CASSERTRGSEQYF